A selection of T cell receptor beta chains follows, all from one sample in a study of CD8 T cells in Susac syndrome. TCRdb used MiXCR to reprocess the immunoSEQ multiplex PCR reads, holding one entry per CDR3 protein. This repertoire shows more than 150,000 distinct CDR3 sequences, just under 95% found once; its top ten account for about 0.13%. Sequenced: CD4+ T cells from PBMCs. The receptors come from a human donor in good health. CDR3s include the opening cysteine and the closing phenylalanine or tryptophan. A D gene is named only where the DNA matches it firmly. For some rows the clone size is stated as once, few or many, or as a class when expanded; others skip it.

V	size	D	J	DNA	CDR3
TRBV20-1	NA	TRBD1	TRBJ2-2	TGCAGTGCTAGAGATACAGGGGGCGCTACCGGGGAGCTGTTTTTT	CSARDTGGATGELFF
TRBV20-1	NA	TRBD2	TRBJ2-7	TGCAGTGCTAGAGCCCTAGCGGGGACTTCGGGGCAGTACTTC	CSARALAGTSGQYF
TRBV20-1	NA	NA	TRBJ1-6	TGCAGTGCTAGCCAAGGGACGAATAATTCACCCCTCCACTTT	CSASQGTNNSPLHF
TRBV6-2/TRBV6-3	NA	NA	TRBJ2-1	TGTGCCAGCAGCCCGACCCTCGACAGGCGCGAGTTCTTC	CASSPTLDRREFF
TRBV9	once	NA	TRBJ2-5	TGTGCCAGCAGCGTAGGGATCTCGGGGGACCCCCAAGAGACCCAGTACTTC	CASSVGISGDPQETQYF
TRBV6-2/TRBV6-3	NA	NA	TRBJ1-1	TGTGCCAGCAGTTTGGACATCCACACTGAAGCTTTCTTT	CASSLDIHTEAFF
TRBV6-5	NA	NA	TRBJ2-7	TGTGCCAGCAGTTCCCACAACTCCTACGAGCAGTACTTC	CASSSHNSYEQYF
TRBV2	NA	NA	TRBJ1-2	TGTGCCACGAAGGGGACGGACTTATTCGGCTACACCTTC	CATKGTDLFGYTF
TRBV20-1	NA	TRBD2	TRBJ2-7	TGCAGTGCCCCAGGACCGGGGGGTTACGAGCAGTACTTC	CSAPGPGGYEQYF
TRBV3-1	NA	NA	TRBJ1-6	TGTGCCAGCACCCGCGACAGTCTCTATAATTCACCCCTCCACTTT	CASTRDSLYNSPLHF
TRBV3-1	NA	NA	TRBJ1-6	TGTGCCAGCAGCCCTGGCGGGTATAATTCACCCCTCCACTTT	CASSPGGYNSPLHF
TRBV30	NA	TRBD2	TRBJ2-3	TGTGCCTGGAGTGTATCCCTAGCGGGGGATACGCAGTATTTT	CAWSVSLAGDTQYF
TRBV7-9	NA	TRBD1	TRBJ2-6	TGTGCCAGCAGCCCTACAGGGGTGGGGGCCAACGTCCTGACTTTC	CASSPTGVGANVLTF
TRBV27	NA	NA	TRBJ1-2	TGTGCCAGCCGTTTGTCGGGGCTGCCTGATGGCTACACCTTC	CASRLSGLPDGYTF
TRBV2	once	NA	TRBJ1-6	TGTGCCAGCAGGGGGGACCCAGCGGGGGATAATTCACCCCTCCACTTT	CASRGDPAGDNSPLHF
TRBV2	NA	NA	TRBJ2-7	TGTGCCAGCAGTGTAGAGCTCGCCTCCTACGAGCAGTACTTC	CASSVELASYEQYF
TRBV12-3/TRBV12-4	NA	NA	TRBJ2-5	TGTGCCAGCAGTTTAATGGAGACCCAGTACTTC	CASSLMETQYF
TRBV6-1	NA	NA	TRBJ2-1	TGTGCCAGCAAGGCGGGGGCCCCCCCAGGGGACAATGAGCAGTTCTTC	CASKAGAPPGDNEQFF
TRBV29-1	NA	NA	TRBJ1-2	TGCAGCGTTGAGGGCCTGGGAGGCTATGGCTACACCTTC	CSVEGLGGYGYTF
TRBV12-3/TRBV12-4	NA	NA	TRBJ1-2	TGTGCCAGCAGTCCACAGGGAAGCTATGGCTACACCTTC	CASSPQGSYGYTF
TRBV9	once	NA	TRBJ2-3	TGTGCCAGCAGCGTAGGGTGGGGATCAGATACGCAGTATTTT	CASSVGWGSDTQYF
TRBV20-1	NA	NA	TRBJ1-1	TGCAGTGCTAGAGATACCCCCGAGCCCACTGAAGCTTTCTTT	CSARDTPEPTEAFF
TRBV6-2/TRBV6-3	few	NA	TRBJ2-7	TGTGCCAGCAGTCCCCGGGATTACGAGCAGTACTTC	CASSPRDYEQYF
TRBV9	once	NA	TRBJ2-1	TGTGCCAGCAGCGTAGATCTTTTGGTGAACGAGCAGTTCTTC	CASSVDLLVNEQFF
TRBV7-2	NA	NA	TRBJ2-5	TGTGCCAGCAGTTTAGCACGGGGCGAGACCCAGTACTTC	CASSLARGETQYF
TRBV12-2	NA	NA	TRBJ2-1	TGTGCAAGCCCGACTGCAGCGGGGAAGACCCCAAACAATGAGCAGTTCTTC	CASPTAAGKTPNNEQFF
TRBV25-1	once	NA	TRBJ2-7	TGTGCCAGCAGTGGACACACAGGGATCTCCTACGAGCAGTACTTC	CASSGHTGISYEQYF
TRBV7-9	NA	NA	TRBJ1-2	TGTGCCAGCAGCTTTACCCTTATCGACTATGGCTACACCTTC	CASSFTLIDYGYTF
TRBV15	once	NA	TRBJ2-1	TGTGCCACCAGCCCGGACAGAGGGTGGAGCAATGAGCAGTTCTTC	CATSPDRGWSNEQFF
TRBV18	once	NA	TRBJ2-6	TGTGCCAGCTCACCACCGGGGGCATCAGGGGCCAACGTCCTGACTTTC	CASSPPGASGANVLTF
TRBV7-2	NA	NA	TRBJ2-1	TGTGCCAGCAGCCCCTATCCTAGAGATGAGCAGTTCTTC	CASSPYPRDEQFF
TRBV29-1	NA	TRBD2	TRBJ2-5	TGCAGCGTTGAGGGACTAGCGGGTACCACCCAGTACTTC	CSVEGLAGTTQYF
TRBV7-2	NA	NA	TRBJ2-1	TGTGCCAGCAGCTCGTACTTCGACCGGGCCCTCGGATATGAGCAGTTCTTC	CASSSYFDRALGYEQFF
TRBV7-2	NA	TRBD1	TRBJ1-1	TGTGCCAGCAGCTCCCTCCCCGGACAGGCGAACACTGAAGCTTTCTTT	CASSSLPGQANTEAFF
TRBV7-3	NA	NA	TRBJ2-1	TGTGCCAGCAGCCCCACCGGGACTTCCTACAATGAGCAGTTCTTC	CASSPTGTSYNEQFF
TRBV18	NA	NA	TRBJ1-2	TGTGCCAGCTCACCGGTTACCGATTCCTATGGCTACACCTTC	CASSPVTDSYGYTF
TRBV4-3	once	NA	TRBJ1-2	TGCGCCAGCAGCCGGACCGGGTGGGGAATGGGCTACACCTTC	CASSRTGWGMGYTF
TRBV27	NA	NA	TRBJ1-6	TGTGCCAGCAGCTATCCAGGGGAATCACCCCTCCACTTT	CASSYPGESPLHF
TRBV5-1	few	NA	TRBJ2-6	TGTGCCAGCAGCTTAGGGGGTTCCGGGGCCAACGTCCTGACTTTC	CASSLGGSGANVLTF
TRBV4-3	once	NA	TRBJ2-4	TGCGCCAGCAGCCAAGATCTGACGGGAAGAGCCAAAAACATTCAGTACTTC	CASSQDLTGRAKNIQYF
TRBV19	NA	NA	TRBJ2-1	TGTGCCAGTACCAAGGAGGTATCAGCCAATGAGCAGTTCTTC	CASTKEVSANEQFF
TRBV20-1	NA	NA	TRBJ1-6	TGCAGTGCTAGCGGTACCCTTAATTCACCCCTCCACTTT	CSASGTLNSPLHF
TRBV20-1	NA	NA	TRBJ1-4	TGCAGCGGCAAGGTCAGGGATGAAAAACTGTTTTTT	CSGKVRDEKLFF
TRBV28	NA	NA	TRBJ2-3	TGTGCCAGCAGGCGGCGGGGCACAGATACGCAGTATTTT	CASRRRGTDTQYF
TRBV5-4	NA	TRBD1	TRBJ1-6	TGTGCCAGCAGCTTGCAGCAGGGGGCAAATTCACCCCTCCACTTT	CASSLQQGANSPLHF
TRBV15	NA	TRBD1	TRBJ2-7	TGTGCCACCAGCAGAGCCCCAGGGGGCTCCTACGAGCAGTACTTC	CATSRAPGGSYEQYF
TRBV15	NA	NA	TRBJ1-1	TGTGCCACCAGCACGATGGACGGGGCGGGCACTGAAGCTTTCTTT	CATSTMDGAGTEAFF
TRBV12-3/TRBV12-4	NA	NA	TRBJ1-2	TGTGCCAGCAGTTTTCGAAGGCAAGGCTACACCTTC	CASSFRRQGYTF
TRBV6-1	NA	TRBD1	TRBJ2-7	TGTGCCAGCAGGCCCTCTGGACAGGGGGCTGCCTACGAGCAGTACTTC	CASRPSGQGAAYEQYF
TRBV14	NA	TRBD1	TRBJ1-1	TGTGCCAGCAGCCAAGCCGCCCTTAAGTACAGGAGGGGACAGGGGGGTAGTGCTGAAGCTTTCTTT	CASSQAALKYRRGQGGSAEAFF
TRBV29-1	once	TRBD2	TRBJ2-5	TGCAGCGTTGGGGCTAGCGGGGGTGACTACCAAGAGACCCAGTACTTC	CSVGASGGDYQETQYF
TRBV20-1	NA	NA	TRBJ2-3	TGCAGTGCTAGAGTGGGGTCGCGGGCAGATACGCAGTATTTT	CSARVGSRADTQYF
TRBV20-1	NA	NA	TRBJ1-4	TGCAGCGCCGCCGGGACGGACGAAAAACTGTTTTTT	CSAAGTDEKLFF
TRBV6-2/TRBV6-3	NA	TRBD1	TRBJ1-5	TGTGCCAGCAGTCGTCAGGGGGGCAATCAGCCCCAGCATTTT	CASSRQGGNQPQHF
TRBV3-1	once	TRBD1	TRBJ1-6	TGTGCCAGCAGCCAATCACAGGGGGCGCTTGGGAATTCACCCCTCCACTTT	CASSQSQGALGNSPLHF
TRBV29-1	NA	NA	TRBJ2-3	TGCAGCGTTGGAGACTATGTTGAGGATACGCAGTATTTT	CSVGDYVEDTQYF
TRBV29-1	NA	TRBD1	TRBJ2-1	TGCAGCGCCACCGGGACAGGGGCCAATGAGCAGTTCTTC	CSATGTGANEQFF
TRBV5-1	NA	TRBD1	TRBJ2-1	TGCGCCAGCAGCCCAGACAGGGATGAGCAGTTCTTC	CASSPDRDEQFF
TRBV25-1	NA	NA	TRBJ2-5	TGTGCCAGCAGTTCCCTCCGGGACCAAGAGACCCAGTACTTC	CASSSLRDQETQYF
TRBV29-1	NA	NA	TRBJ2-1	TGCAGCGTTGAAGAGCGCTACAATGAGCAGTTCTTC	CSVEERYNEQFF